These T cell receptor beta chains were read from a single sample in a study of blood T cells in healthy people across ages. One entry per CDR3 protein, called by TCRdb with MiXCR from the 5' RACE reads. The data contain around 700,000 distinct CDR3 sequences, around a quarter of them singletons. The sample was also linked to a second study, of T cells of mothers and their children.

Sequenced sample: blood. The receptor source for this set is a boy between 10 and 17 years old in good health. CDR3s include the opening cysteine and the closing phenylalanine or tryptophan. D genes are given only for firm matches. Clone size is shown for a subset of rows, as once, few, many or a class of expanded clone.

J: TRBJ2-5
size: -
V: TRBV7-2
D: -
DNA: TGTGCCAGCAGCTTAGTCCTACTCCGGGAAGAGACCCAGTACTTC
CDR3: CASSLVLLREETQYF

J: TRBJ2-7
size: few
V: TRBV5-1
D: TRBD2
DNA: TGCGCCAGTAGCCGATACTTAGCGGGAAGCTCCTACGAGCAGTACTTC
CDR3: CASSRYLAGSSYEQYF

J: TRBJ2-7
size: few
V: TRBV7-9
D: -
DNA: TGTGCCAGCAGCTTAGGAGAATCAGGGTCGAGCGAGCAGTACTTC
CDR3: CASSLGESGSSEQYF

J: TRBJ1-2
size: -
V: TRBV29-1
D: TRBD1
DNA: TGCAGCACAGGGGGGTTCTATGGCTACACCTTC
CDR3: CSTGGFYGYTF

J: TRBJ2-1
size: few
V: TRBV5-6
D: -
DNA: TGTGCCAGCAGCCGAGGGGGGCCTAGCTCCTACAATGAGCAGTTCTTC
CDR3: CASSRGGPSSYNEQFF

J: TRBJ2-3
size: -
V: TRBV7-9
D: TRBD2
DNA: TGTGCCAGCAGCTTCGCCGGCGGGGGGCTATCAGATACGCAGTATTTT
CDR3: CASSFAGGGLSDTQYF

J: TRBJ2-5
size: -
V: TRBV28
D: TRBD1
DNA: TGTGCCAGCAGCTGGGACAGGGAAACACAGGAGACCCAGTACTTC
CDR3: CASSWDRETQETQYF

J: TRBJ1-5
size: -
V: TRBV27
D: -
DNA: TGTGCCAGCAGTGTTCTGGGGTTCTATCAGCCCCAGCATTTT
CDR3: CASSVLGFYQPQHF

J: TRBJ2-7
size: -
V: TRBV11-2
D: TRBD1
DNA: TGTGCCAGCAGCTTTTTGGTCCCCGGGACAGGAACCTCCTACGAGCAGTACTTC
CDR3: CASSFLVPGTGTSYEQYF

J: TRBJ1-2
size: -
V: TRBV7-2
D: TRBD1
DNA: TGTGCCAGCAGCTTAGAGGTGGACAGGGGCTATGGCTACACCTTC
CDR3: CASSLEVDRGYGYTF

J: TRBJ2-2
size: -
V: TRBV7-2
D: -
DNA: TGTGCCAGCAGCTTATGGGGATCCGGGGAGCTGTTTTTT
CDR3: CASSLWGSGELFF

J: TRBJ2-6
size: -
V: TRBV25-1
D: -
DNA: TGTGCCAGCAGTGAACTTTCCTCTGGGGCCAACGTCCTGACTTTC
CDR3: CASSELSSGANVLTF

J: TRBJ1-1
size: -
V: TRBV20-1
D: -
DNA: TGCAGTGCCTCAAGGGCTGACACTGAAGCTTTCTTT
CDR3: CSASRADTEAFF

J: TRBJ1-4
size: -
V: TRBV7-3
D: -
DNA: TGTGCCAGCAGCTTAAGCCCCGATGGGGAAAAACTGTTTTTT
CDR3: CASSLSPDGEKLFF

J: TRBJ2-5
size: many
V: TRBV7-3
D: -
DNA: TGTGCCAGCAGCTTTACTGAATCAGGGGAGCAGTACTTC
CDR3: CASSFTESGEQYF

J: TRBJ1-2
size: -
V: TRBV6-6
D: TRBD1
DNA: TGTGCCAGCAGTTACGACAGGGGGTATGGCGGCTACACCTTC
CDR3: CASSYDRGYGGYTF

J: TRBJ2-1
size: few
V: TRBV6-5
D: TRBD2
DNA: TGTGCCAGCAATTTTAGGACTAGCGGATACAATGAGCAGTTCTTC
CDR3: CASNFRTSGYNEQFF

J: TRBJ2-1
size: few
V: TRBV5-1
D: -
DNA: TGCGCCAGCAGCTTCGAGGACTCCTACAATGAGCAGTTCTTC
CDR3: CASSFEDSYNEQFF

J: TRBJ2-1
size: few
V: TRBV24-1
D: -
DNA: TGTGCCACCAGTGATTTGTCGGATAGCGAGCACTCCTACAATGAGCAGTTCTTC
CDR3: CATSDLSDSEHSYNEQFF

J: TRBJ2-1
size: -
V: TRBV14
D: TRBD1
DNA: TGTGCCAGCAGCCAAGGTCTACCGGGACAGGGTCTAGTGGAGCAGTTCTTC
CDR3: CASSQGLPGQGLVEQFF

J: TRBJ2-7
size: few
V: TRBV6-2/TRBV6-3
D: -
DNA: TGTGCCAGCAGTCCACCTCTCTCCTACGAGCAGTACTTC
CDR3: CASSPPLSYEQYF

J: TRBJ2-7
size: -
V: TRBV29-1
D: -
DNA: TGCAGCGTCCCAAAGGGTTCCGGGTCTTCGTCCTACGAGCAGTACTTC
CDR3: CSVPKGSGSSSYEQYF

J: TRBJ1-3
size: -
V: TRBV4-1
D: -
DNA: TGCGCCAGCAGCCAAGAGAGCGGACTATTGGGAAACACCATATATTTT
CDR3: CASSQESGLLGNTIYF

J: TRBJ2-7
size: -
V: TRBV18
D: -
DNA: TGTGCCAGCTCACCACGGGGCAACGAGCAGTACTTC
CDR3: CASSPRGNEQYF

J: TRBJ2-5
size: few
V: TRBV18
D: -
DNA: TGTGCCAGCTCACTTCGTATTGCTCAAGAGACCCAGTACTTC
CDR3: CASSLRIAQETQYF

J: TRBJ2-7
size: -
V: TRBV18
D: -
DNA: TGTGCCAGCTCCCCCGAGACAGGCTCCTACGAGCAGTACTTC
CDR3: CASSPETGSYEQYF

J: TRBJ1-1
size: -
V: TRBV20-1
D: TRBD1
DNA: TGCAGTGCCCCCACAGGGGGCTGGACTGAAGCTTTCTTT
CDR3: CSAPTGGWTEAFF

J: TRBJ2-1
size: few
V: TRBV5-1
D: TRBD2
DNA: TGCGCCAGCAGCTTCGCGGGGGATTATATGGATGAGCAGTTCTTC
CDR3: CASSFAGDYMDEQFF

J: TRBJ2-5
size: -
V: TRBV5-1
D: TRBD1
DNA: TGCGCCAGCAGGGAAATGGGACAGGCCCAAGAGACCCAGTACTTC
CDR3: CASREMGQAQETQYF

J: TRBJ1-5
size: few
V: TRBV5-1
D: TRBD1
DNA: TGCGCCAGCAGCGTCGGACAGGGAGATCAGCCCCAGCATTTT
CDR3: CASSVGQGDQPQHF

J: TRBJ2-5
size: few
V: TRBV15
D: TRBD2
DNA: TGTGCCACCAGCAGAGATGTTTTCGGGGGGAACCCCCGGGACCAAGAGACCCAGTACTTC
CDR3: CATSRDVFGGNPRDQETQYF

J: TRBJ1-5
size: few
V: TRBV6-1
D: TRBD1
DNA: TGTGCCAGCCATGACAGGGCAGGCAATCAGCCCCAGCATTTT
CDR3: CASHDRAGNQPQHF

J: TRBJ2-5
size: -
V: TRBV6-2/TRBV6-3
D: -
DNA: TGTGCCAGCAGTTACTCCGAGGGGCAAGAGACCCAGTACTTC
CDR3: CASSYSEGQETQYF

J: TRBJ2-1
size: -
V: TRBV29-1
D: -
DNA: TGCAGCGTTGTTGGAAGATACAGGCCCAATGAGCAGTTCTTC
CDR3: CSVVGRYRPNEQFF

J: TRBJ2-7
size: many
V: TRBV7-9
D: -
DNA: TGTGCCAGCAGCCCCAGTGCGTCCTACGAGCAGTACTTC
CDR3: CASSPSASYEQYF

J: TRBJ2-3
size: -
V: TRBV7-3
D: TRBD2
DNA: TGTGCCAGCAGCGGGCAGCGGGAGGCAGATACGCAGTATTTT
CDR3: CASSGQREADTQYF

J: TRBJ1-2
size: -
V: TRBV5-6
D: -
DNA: TGTGCCAGCAGCTTGTTGAGTGGGGTAGGCAACCCTTCGTGGAGTGGCTACACCTTC
CDR3: CASSLLSGVGNPSWSGYTF

J: TRBJ2-5
size: -
V: TRBV5-1
D: -
DNA: TGCGCCAGCAGCATGGGGACTCAAGAGACCCAGTACTTC
CDR3: CASSMGTQETQYF

J: TRBJ1-2
size: few
V: TRBV3-1
D: -
DNA: TGTGCCAGCAGCTCACGGTTAATCGGGAACGTCTATGGCTACACCTTC
CDR3: CASSSRLIGNVYGYTF

J: TRBJ1-4
size: -
V: TRBV29-1
D: -
DNA: TGCAGCGCTACCCAGGGCTCTGATGGAAAACTGTTTTTT
CDR3: CSATQGSDGKLFF

J: TRBJ2-7
size: -
V: TRBV7-2
D: -
DNA: TGTGCCAGCAGCTTAGCGAATATGAGGAACGAGCAGTACTTC
CDR3: CASSLANMRNEQYF

J: TRBJ2-3
size: few
V: TRBV7-2
D: -
DNA: TGTGCCAGCAGCTTATTTTTCTACGGGACCACAGATACGCAGTATTTT
CDR3: CASSLFFYGTTDTQYF

J: TRBJ1-2
size: -
V: TRBV6-5
D: TRBD1
DNA: TGTGCCAGCAGTCCCCGACAGGGGGATGGCTACACCTTC
CDR3: CASSPRQGDGYTF

J: TRBJ2-7
size: -
V: TRBV6-1
D: -
DNA: TGTGCCAGCAGTGAGAACGGGTACTACGTCGAGCAGTACTTC
CDR3: CASSENGYYVEQYF

J: TRBJ1-3
size: -
V: TRBV6-1
D: TRBD1
DNA: TGTGCCAGCAGTCCAACACAAAGACAGGGAAGAGGAGGAAACACCATATATTTT
CDR3: CASSPTQRQGRGGNTIYF

J: TRBJ2-5
size: -
V: TRBV3-1
D: -
DNA: TGTACCAGCAGCCAACTACGCCAATATGGGACTCAAGGGACCCAGTACTTC
CDR3: CTSSQLRQYGTQGTQYF

J: TRBJ2-5
size: -
V: TRBV29-1
D: -
DNA: TGCAGCGTTGGGGAAGGGGATAGGACCCAGTACTTC
CDR3: CSVGEGDRTQYF

J: TRBJ2-7
size: few
V: TRBV21-1
D: -
DNA: TGTGCCAGCAGCAAAGTGACAAAGCGGGGGGGCATCTACGAGCAGTACTTC
CDR3: CASSKVTKRGGIYEQYF

J: TRBJ2-1
size: -
V: TRBV6-1
D: -
DNA: TGTGCCAGCAGGACTGTCATTTATGAGCAGTTCTTC
CDR3: CASRTVIYEQFF

J: TRBJ2-1
size: few
V: TRBV7-9
D: TRBD2
DNA: TGTGCCAGCAGCTTATGGGGACTAGCGGGGTACAATGAGCAGTTCTTC
CDR3: CASSLWGLAGYNEQFF

J: TRBJ1-2
size: -
V: TRBV19
D: -
DNA: TGTGCCAGTAGTTCCAGCTATGGCTACACCTTC
CDR3: CASSSSYGYTF

J: TRBJ1-1
size: few
V: TRBV5-5
D: -
DNA: TGTGCCAGCAGCTTCGTGTACGGGGCGCGAACTGAAGCTTTCTTT
CDR3: CASSFVYGARTEAFF

J: TRBJ2-2
size: -
V: TRBV29-1
D: -
DNA: TGCAGCGTTGAAGCAGGATCCACCGGGGAGCTGTTTTTT
CDR3: CSVEAGSTGELFF

J: TRBJ1-2
size: once
V: TRBV6-2/TRBV6-3
D: -
DNA: TGTGCCAGCAGTCCAGACAGTAGAGGAGGCTACACCTTC
CDR3: CASSPDSRGGYTF

J: TRBJ2-3
size: -
V: TRBV5-5
D: -
DNA: TGTGCCAGCAGCCTAACAGTACACCACACAGATACGCAGTATTTT
CDR3: CASSLTVHHTDTQYF

J: TRBJ2-7
size: -
V: TRBV7-2
D: -
DNA: TGTGCCAGCAGCTTAGGAGGACAGTACGACGTCTACGAGCAGTACTTC
CDR3: CASSLGGQYDVYEQYF

J: TRBJ2-1
size: few
V: TRBV6-4
D: -
DNA: TGTGCCAGCAGTCTCGACTCCCTCTCCTACGATGAGCAGTTCTTC
CDR3: CASSLDSLSYDEQFF